A single sample is the source of the 25 T cell receptor beta chains below, sequenced in a study of cytomegalovirus exposure and HLA in healthy donors. 60 Vbeta and 13 Jbeta primers were used in PCR. Assay: immunoSEQ multiplex PCR; the TCRdb copy retains only in-frame clones and omits some. The table lists roughly 180,000 clones, around 80% of them singletons, with about 1.4% in the top ten. The sample taken for sequencing was PBMCs. These receptors originate from a woman in her twenties or thirties in good health and CMV-seropositive.

On this clone: This sample also contains other DNA sequences that code for the same CDR3. CDR3 bases: TGCGCCAGCAGCTCCAGCTCCTACGAGCAGTACTTC. This translates into CASSSSSYEQYF. V and J are TRBV5-1 and TRBJ2-7, with D hard to call. This CDR3 region has 12 residues. Germline values: CDR1 SGHRS, CDR2 YFSETQ. V dropped 3 bases and J dropped 0 bases, with 4 bases sitting between them.

V usage is TRBV19 and J usage is TRBJ1-1; D ambiguous. The CDR3 covers 14 residues. Germline V gives CDR1 LNHDA, CDR2 SQIVND (reference sequence). Trimming cost V 3 bases and J 1 base, with 9 bases left between them. The CDR3 loop is CASSIGVTNTEAFF. The DNA of the CDR3 is TGTGCCAGTAGTATCGGGGTAACGAACACTGAAGCTTTCTTT.

The V and J genes are TRBV30 and TRBJ2-1; the D gene is possibly TRBD2 (6 bases). In germline, CDR1 is GTSNPN, CDR2 SVGIG (reference sequence). The CDR3 spans 15 residues. Trimming cost V 2 bases and J 4 bases, with 15 bases left between them. Here the CDR3 reads CAWSSLSGAYNEQFF. The DNA of the CDR3 is TGTGCCTGGAGTTCCCTTAGCGGAGCATACAATGAGCAGTTCTTC.

The J gene is TRBJ2-2, the V gene TRBV9; D is possibly TRBD1 (7 bases). The V gene's germline CDR1 is SGDLS and CDR2 YYNGEE. V was shortened by 4 bases and J by 5 bases, with 21 bases between the two germline ends. The CDR3 sequence is 17 residues long. CDR3 sequence reads: CASSRTGAGRGTGELFF. The CDR3 DNA follows: TGTGCCAGCAGCCGCACAGGGGCCGGGAGAGGTACCGGGGAGCTGTTTTTT. Full variable domain (outside the CDR3, taken from reference TRBV9 and TRBJ2-2): DSGVTQTPKHLITATGQRVTLRCSPRSGDLSVYWYQQSLDQGLQFLIQYYNGEERAKGNILERFSAQQFPDLHSELNLSSLELGDSALYFCASSRTGAGRGTGELFFGEGSRLTVL.

There are a few counts of this clone. The chain is built from TRBV7-9 and TRBJ2-4; perhaps TRBD1 as D (5 bases). Trimming pared 5 bases from V and 2 bases from J, leaving 25 bases between. CDR1 is SEHNR, CDR2 FQNEAQ, per germline (reference sequence). The CDR3 runs to 19 residues. CDR3 amino acids: CASSAGTPGYQRPKNIQYF. In DNA, the CDR3 is TGTGCCAGCAGCGCCGGAACACCAGGGTACCAGAGACCCAAAAACATTCAGTACTTC.

V usage is TRBV14 and J usage is TRBJ2-7, with TRBD2 identical over 12 bases. With 2 bases clipped from V and 3 bases from J, the junction kept 5 bases outside the gene matches. Germline V gives CDR1 SGHDN, CDR2 FVKESK. This CDR3 has 16 amino acids. The CDR3 sequence: CASSQLAGGPVYEQYF. The CDR3 nucleotides read TGTGCCAGCAGCCAACTAGCGGGAGGGCCGGTCTACGAGCAGTACTTC. Drawing the rest from reference TRBV14 and TRBJ2-7, the complete variable domain is EAGVTQFPSHSVIEKGQTVTLRCDPISGHDNLYWYRRVMGKEIKFLLHFVKESKQDESGMPNNRFLAERTGGTYSTLKVQPAELEDSGVYFCASSQLAGGPVYEQYFGPGTRLTVT.

The rearrangement joins TRBV30 to TRBJ2-3; 7 positions agree with TRBD2. After removal of 0 bases from V and 4 bases from J, the junction contained 7 bases not matched to a gene. CDR1 is GTSNPN, CDR2 SVGIG, per germline (reference sequence). The CDR3 is 15 residues long. The CDR3, as DNA: TGTGCCTGGAGTGTAAGCGGGGACCGACCAGATACGCAGTATTTT. It is translated as CAWSVSGDRPDTQYF.

This sequence joins TRBV2 and TRBJ2-1; 7 positions match TRBD2. The CDR3 is 12 residues long. Germline V CDR1 and CDR2: SNHLY, FYNNEI. The V and J ends lost 4 bases and 13 bases, in that order; junction bases with no gene match: 7. The CDR3 DNA sequence: TGTGCCAGCAGTGGGCACTGGGGGGGACAGTTCTTC. Protein sequence: CASSGHWGGQFF. Filled out from reference TRBV2 and TRBJ2-1, the complete variable domain reads EPEVTQTPSHQVTQMGQEVILRCVPISNHLYFYWYRQILGQKVEFLVSFYNNEISEKSEIFDDQFSVERPDGSNFTLKIRSTKLEDSAMYFCASSGHWGGQFFGPGTRLTVL.

The chain links TRBV27 to TRBJ2-7, with 10 bases fitting TRBD1. This CDR3 is 14 amino acids long. CDR1 is MNHEY, CDR2 SMNVEV, per germline (reference sequence). Losses at the gene ends were 10 bases for V and 3 bases for J; bases not matched to a gene: 9. The CDR3 spells CATKGQGPLYEQYF. CDR3 sequence (DNA): TGTGCCACCAAGGGACAGGGGCCCCTCTACGAGCAGTACTTC.

Only a few counts were recorded for this clone. This chain links TRBV7-3 with TRBJ2-1; D is possibly TRBD2 (6 bases). Per the germline V gene, CDR1 is SGHTA and CDR2 is FQGTGA. CDR3 length: 12 amino acids. V was cut by 2 bases and J by 10 bases, with 9 bases left in between. CDR3 DNA: TGTGCCAGCAGCTTATGGGCGGGAGAGCAGTTCTTC. It encodes CASSLWAGEQFF.

The J gene is TRBJ1-2, the V gene TRBV30; 9 nucleotides match TRBD1. V shed 5 bases and J 7 bases; nucleotides not matched to a gene: 5. This CDR3 spans 12 amino acids. Germline CDR1 GTSNPN, CDR2 SVGIG (reference sequence). CDR3 DNA sequence: TGTGCCTGGGGGACAGGGAGGGGTGGCTACACCTTC. This encodes CAWGTGRGGYTF.

The chain links TRBV15 to TRBJ2-1; D perhaps matches TRBD2 (5 bases). Germline loops: CDR1 LNHNV, CDR2 YYDKDF (reference sequence). Trimming removed 1 base from V and 4 bases from J, with 23 bases in between. The CDR3 extends over 19 amino acids. CDR3 loop: CATSRGFGLLLVGYNEQFF. The DNA for the CDR3 is TGTGCCACCAGCAGAGGGTTCGGGTTGTTACTAGTCGGGTACAATGAGCAGTTCTTC. The variable domain in full, with the rest retrieved from reference TRBV15 and TRBJ2-1, is DAMVIQNPRYQVTQFGKPVTLSCSQTLNHNVMYWYQQKSSQAPKLLFHYYDKDFNNEADTPDNFQSRRPNTSFCFLDIRSPGLGDTAMYLCATSRGFGLLLVGYNEQFFGPGTRLTVL.

The count of this clone is one. The chain combines TRBV6-1 with TRBJ1-5; TRBD1 aligns across 7 bases. V lost 5 bases to trimming and J lost 4 bases; unmatched junction nucleotides: 8. This CDR3 is built from 15 residues. Germline V gives CDR1 MNHNS, CDR2 SASEGT. CDR3 nucleotide sequence: TGTGCCAGCAGTCCCGGGACAGACTTGAATCAGCCCCAGCATTTT. Protein: CASSPGTDLNQPQHF.

V is TRBV6-1 and J is TRBJ2-5; TRBD2 matches 8 bases. Germline values: CDR1 MNHNS, CDR2 SASEGT. This CDR3 has 14 residues. V lost 3 bases, J lost 7 bases, and 7 bases stayed unmatched. CDR3 sequence reads: CASSDQREGGTQYF. CDR3 DNA sequence: TGTGCCAGCAGTGACCAACGGGAGGGAGGGACCCAGTACTTC.

The chain couples TRBV27 to TRBJ2-7, with 8 bases identical to TRBD2. Per germline, CDR1 MNHEY and CDR2 SMNVEV (reference sequence). The CDR3 loop spans 15 amino acids. Trimming took 0 bases from V and 4 from J; bases not matched to a gene: 5. The CDR3 spells CASSLSVAGRYEQYF. DNA for the CDR3: TGTGCCAGCAGTTTATCAGTAGCGGGACGGTACGAGCAGTACTTC.

V is TRBV7-8 and J is TRBJ1-5; TRBD1 agrees at 9 bases. Germline CDR1 and CDR2: SGHVS and FQNEAQ. Trimming at V came to 5 bases and at J to 2 bases, leaving 7 bases not matched to a gene. The CDR3 is 16 residues long. CDR3 region: CASSKDRGIGNQPQHF. CDR3 sequence (DNA): TGTGCCAGCAGCAAAGACAGGGGGATCGGCAATCAGCCCCAGCATTTT.

The rearrangement links TRBV11-2 to TRBJ1-4; 7 bases fit TRBD1. CDR1 is SGHAT, CDR2 FQNNGV, per germline. V trimming: 4 bases; J trimming: 7 bases; junction bases outside the gene matches: 9. The CDR3 runs to 15 residues. CDR3 nucleotide sequence: TGTGCCAGCAGCTCCACAGGGGCGAGGGGTGAAAAACTGTTTTTT. Protein product: CASSSTGARGEKLFF.

V and J are TRBV10-3 and TRBJ2-1; 8 bases fit TRBD1. J lost 5 bases, V lost 8 bases, and 8 bases had no gene match. Germline loops: CDR1 ENHRY, CDR2 SYGVKD. This CDR3 is built from 14 residues. The CDR3 region has the DNA TGTGCCATCCGGTCGGGACAGGTCGACAATGAGCAGTTCTTC. Translating gives CAIRSGQVDNEQFF.

V gene TRBV5-1 combines with J gene TRBJ2-7; 7 positions match TRBD2. V lost 0 bases to trimming and J lost 2 bases; unmatched junction nucleotides: 5. The germline V gene has CDR1 SGHRS and CDR2 YFSETQ. The CDR3 contains 15 residues. CDR3 sequence: CASSLEGSGPYEQYF. As DNA, the CDR3 is TGCGCCAGCAGCTTGGAGGGTAGCGGGCCCTACGAGCAGTACTTC.

The chain recombines TRBV4-1 with TRBJ1-2, with TRBD1 identical over 8 bases. With 5 bases clipped from V and 4 bases from J, the junction kept 18 bases outside the gene matches. CDR3 size: 18 residues. Germline CDR1 MGHRA, CDR2 YSYEKL. DNA for the CDR3: TGCGCCAGCAGCTCCGGAGGAGGTCAGGGGGCAAGTCTCTATGGCTACACCTTC. It codes for CASSSGGGQGASLYGYTF.

This clone has just a few counts. This chain connects TRBV12-2 to TRBJ2-1; the table's D call of TRBD2 was not tested on the DNA. TRBV12-2 is assigned pseudogene status. The CDR3 contains 15 residues. The CDR3 region has the DNA TGTGCAAGTCGCTTAGCTTCTCTGGCGGAGAGTGAGCAGTTCTTC. Translating it yields CASRLASLAESEQFF.

The chain recombines TRBV7-2 with TRBJ2-3; 9 bases match TRBD2. Trimming at V came to 5 bases and at J to 0 bases, leaving 6 bases not matched to a gene. Germline CDR1 reads SGHTA; CDR2 reads FQGNSA. The CDR3 covers 16 residues. CDR3 DNA: TGTGCCAGCAGCCCCCGCGGGAGGGGAAGCACAGATACGCAGTATTTT. Translated: CASSPRGRGSTDTQYF.

This rearrangement joins TRBV9 to TRBJ2-1, with 10 bases that match TRBD2. This CDR3 is built from 17 residues. Unmatched junction bases numbered 4, after V lost 0 bases and J lost 1 base. Germline CDR1 and CDR2: SGDLS and YYNGEE. CDR3 amino acids: CASSVESSGSSYNEQFF. In nucleotides, the CDR3 is TGTGCCAGCAGCGTAGAGTCTAGCGGGAGTTCCTACAATGAGCAGTTCTTC.

The chain uses TRBV5-8 and TRBJ1-3; TRBD1 is a possible D gene (5 bases). CDR1 SGHTS and CDR2 YDEGEE come from the germline V gene. The CDR3 extends over 16 amino acids. Trimming left V 6 bases short and J 8 bases short, with 24 bases between. CDR3 coding DNA: TGTGCCAGCACCTGGAGGGACGTACCGCTCCGAGACACCATATATTTT. Protein sequence: CASTWRDVPLRDTIYF.

CDR3 amino acids: CAWTPISGNEQFF. The CDR3 DNA is TGTGCCTGGACCCCAATCAGCGGCAATGAGCAGTTCTTC. This chain links TRBV30 with TRBJ2-1; weak D call: TRBD2 (5 bases). This CDR3 contains 13 residues. The V end was cut by 4 bases, the J end by 6 bases, with 13 bases between. CDR1 and CDR2 from the germline V gene are GTSNPN and SVGIG (reference sequence). Looking up the rest from reference TRBV30 and TRBJ2-1 gives the full variable domain: SQTIHQWPATLVQPVGSPLSLECTVEGTSNPNLYWYRQAAGRGLQLLFYSVGIGQISSEVPQNLSASRPQDRQFILSSKKLLLSDSGFYLCAWTPISGNEQFFGPGTRLTVL.